This is a list of T cell receptor beta chains from one sample in a study of blood T cell repertoires in COVID-19. Profiling relied on immunoSEQ multiplex PCR, and the TCRdb table lists in-frame clones only, not all of them. The sample yields around 190,000 clones, approximately 88% seen once. Sequenced: PBMCs or T cells enriched from blood (not recorded which). These TCRs come from a man between 18 and 29 years old with acute COVID-19. Both conserved end residues are part of each CDR3.

len	j_gene	v_gene	CDR3aa
16	TRBJ1-2	TRBV30	CAWRYRTGTGGESYTF
17	TRBJ2-1	TRBV27	CASSPGLARSSYNEQFF
14	TRBJ2-5	TRBV11-3	CASSPGIGQETQYF
15	TRBJ1-1	TRBV6-6	CASSLTYRMNTEAFF
18	TRBJ1-2	TRBV11-2	CASSLERLRGTVTYGYTF
15	TRBJ1-4	TRBV6-5	CASSYSLGQNEKLFF
16	TRBJ2-1	TRBV2	CASSDSGRSSYNEQFF
15	TRBJ1-4	TRBV28	CASSSPGTDDYEVFF
14	TRBJ1-5	TRBV27	CASSSGESNQPQHF
15	TRBJ2-7	TRBV4-1	CASSQDSGQWFGQYF
13	TRBJ1-1	TRBV5-1	CASSLGRDTEAFF
14	TRBJ1-1	TRBV28	CASSLDRGNTEAFF
17	TRBJ2-5	TRBV7-9	CASSLAASGSPKGAQYF
14	TRBJ2-5	TRBV27	CASSYTLGGETQYF
13	TRBJ2-1	TRBV6-4	CASTTDYHNEQFF
15	TRBJ1-6	TRBV4-2	CASSQEDWGINPLHF
14	TRBJ1-1	TRBV11-2	CASSLEEKGTEAFF
14	TRBJ1-1	TRBV28	CASSPSSGDTEAFF
15	TRBJ2-7	TRBV28	CASSLGWEGRYEQYF
14	TRBJ2-1	TRBV28	CASSLRTGAGYQFF
16	TRBJ2-2	TRBV24-1	CATSDLGQGATGELFF
15	TRBJ1-1	TRBV6-2/TRBV6-3	CASSYQSGFGTEAFF
15	TRBJ2-1	TRBV19	CASSILGTGANEQFF
13	TRBJ1-2	TRBV30	CAWSPDQGSGYTF
15	TRBJ2-7	TRBV6-1	CASSETVLRFYEQYF
14	TRBJ1-6	TRBV27	CASSLGQARSPLHF
12	TRBJ2-1	TRBV18	CASSPRGVEQFF
18	TRBJ2-1	TRBV11-2	CASSQTGLASYDPNEQFF
14	TRBJ1-2	TRBV5-4	CASSFWAGNYGYTF
14	TRBJ2-7	TRBV27	CASSLVAGPLEQYF
16	TRBJ2-7	TRBV7-9	CASSFPRGVGSYEQYF
15	TRBJ2-4	TRBV2	CASLPVDREENIQYF
15	TRBJ2-2	TRBV2	CASSGPDSYTGELFF
13	TRBJ2-5	TRBV10-2	CASSSQGRETQYF
12	TRBJ2-7	TRBV24-1	CATSPGGYEQYF
18	TRBJ1-5	TRBV3-1/TRBV3-2	CASSHGEGGFAENQPQHF
14	TRBJ2-2	TRBV9	CASSVGPVPGELFF
15	TRBJ1-5	TRBV10-3	CAISGTGGENQPQHF
13	TRBJ1-1	TRBV10-2	CASRPDRDTEAFF
12	TRBJ1-1	TRBV6-6	CASSYVGSDAFF
13	TRBJ1-4	TRBV28	CATSVQANEKLFF
15	TRBJ2-3	TRBV2	CARERTSGSTDTQYF
14	TRBJ2-2	TRBV28	CASRLAGSTGELFF
15	TRBJ1-1	TRBV28	CASSVTGGADTEAFF
18	TRBJ1-2	TRBV28	CASSPTPDRVISNYGYTF
16	TRBJ2-3	TRBV27	CASSLGAQVSTDTQYF
14	TRBJ2-7	TRBV19	CASRSPRHPYEQYF